These 8 T cell receptor beta chains were sequenced from one sample in a study of T cell changes during pregnancy in multiple sclerosis. Assay used: immunoSEQ multiplex PCR; TCRdb lists only in-frame clones, some missing. The table shows tens of thousands of clones, with about 94% occurring only once. Material: CD8+ T cells from peripheral blood mononuclear cells, obtained in the first trimester of pregnancy. The receptors stem from a female donor with multiple sclerosis, enrolled in a pregnancy study.

The chain uses TRBV9 and TRBJ1-3, with D perhaps matching TRBD1 (6 bases). This CDR3 spans 14 amino acids. V gave up 4 bases and J gave up 3 bases, with 11 bases separating them. CDR1 is SGDLS and CDR2 is YYNGEE in the germline V gene. CDR3 nucleotides: TGTGCCAGCAGCCAACAGGGTGGTGGAAACACCATATATTTT. The encoded protein is CASSQQGGGNTIYF.

The chain employs TRBV19 and TRBJ2-2, with a possible D match to TRBD1 (7 bases). The V end lost 6 bases, the J end lost 5 bases, and 10 bases lay between the germline ends. Germline CDR1 reads LNHDA; CDR2 reads SQIVND (reference sequence). The CDR3 spans 13 residues. The CDR3 loop is CASRAGGTGELFF. The CDR3 DNA reads as TGTGCCAGTAGGGCAGGGGGGACCGGGGAGCTGTTTTTT.

In its sample, this clone was seen once. This rearrangement joins TRBV7-6 to TRBJ2-5, with 11 bases identical to TRBD2. CDR3 length: 17 amino acids. Germline V CDR1 and CDR2: SGHVS, FNYEAQ. V trimming: 4 bases; J trimming: 1 base; junction bases outside the gene matches: 8. The chain's CDR3 is CASSSNLGLAAQETQYF. CDR3 nucleotides: TGTGCCAGCAGCTCAAACCTGGGACTAGCGGCCCAAGAGACCCAGTACTTC. Looking up the rest from reference TRBV7-6 and TRBJ2-5 gives the full variable domain: GAGVSQSPRYKVTKRGQDVALRCDPISGHVSLYWYRQALGQGPEFLTYFNYEAQQDKSGLPNDRFSAERPEGSISTLTIQRTEQRDSAMYRCASSSNLGLAAQETQYFGPGTRLLVL.

The chain couples TRBV6-1 to TRBJ2-7; 9 bases are shared with TRBD1. The CDR3 extends over 16 amino acids. CDR1 and CDR2 (germline): MNHNS, SASEGT. The J segment lost 3 bases and the V segment lost 2 bases, leaving 8 bases of the junction unmatched. CDR3 in amino acids: CASSELGQGIGYEQYF. DNA for the CDR3: TGTGCCAGCAGTGAACTTGGACAGGGGATTGGCTACGAGCAGTACTTC.

V is TRBV6-4 and J is TRBJ2-1; a weak D match, TRBD2 (5 bases). Per germline, CDR1 MRHNA and CDR2 SNTAGT. The V end lost 5 bases, the J end lost 0 bases, and 8 bases lay between the germline ends. The CDR3 covers 14 residues. The CDR3 sequence is CASSNGDSYNEQFF. The CDR3 region has the DNA TGTGCCAGCAGTAACGGGGACTCCTACAATGAGCAGTTCTTC.

The CDR3 region has the DNA TGTGCCAGCACCATCGGACTAGCGGGAGAAGGGGACACCGGGGAGCTGTTTTTT. This translates into CASTIGLAGEGDTGELFF. This chain connects TRBV9 to TRBJ2-2; 13 nucleotides agree with TRBD2. The CDR3 consists of 18 residues. With 6 bases clipped from V and 3 bases from J, the junction kept 11 bases outside the gene matches. Germline CDR1 is SGDLS and CDR2 is YYNGEE.

Written as DNA, the CDR3 is TGCGCCAGCAGCTTGGTAGACAGGGAAGGTCCAGGCACTGAAGCTTTCTTT. Translated: CASSLVDREGPGTEAFF. The chain recombines TRBV5-1 with TRBJ1-1, with TRBD1 matching over 7 bases. Germline V gene lookup returns CDR1 SGHRS and CDR2 YFSETQ. The CDR3 has 17 amino acids. The ends lost 0 bases at V and 4 bases at J; junction bases unmatched: 12.

V gene TRBV5-1 combines with J gene TRBJ2-3; 8 bases match TRBD2. V lost 4 bases to trimming and J lost 10 bases; unmatched junction nucleotides: 11. This CDR3 is built from 14 residues. Germline CDR1 and CDR2: SGHRS and YFSETQ. The CDR3 region has the DNA TGCGCCAGCAGCCCGGGACTAGATGGAATTGCGCAGTATTTT. This gives the protein CASSPGLDGIAQYF.